This TCR beta chain was recorded in a study of T cell responses to AZD1222 COVID-19 vaccine. General observations from the study: Baseline testing showed seropositivity in only a handful of AZD1222 recipients. Distributed over spike, vaccine-associated CD4 TCRs predominated at 160-218 and 743-854. A reported finding is that nearly half of spike-specific TCRs target unmutated variant regions.

This clone was observed a few times. Its antigen is not known. TCRdb's copy holds only in-frame clones and misses some; the assay was immunoSEQ multiplex PCR. The sample has about 90,000 clones; 91% are singletons. This CDR3 spans 15 amino acids. V gave up 2 bases and J gave up 6 bases, with 14 bases separating them. Germline V gene sequence: CDR1 MDHEN, CDR2 SYDVKM. Here the sequenced sample was peripheral blood, taken on day 0 of MenACWY control vaccination. This receptor was obtained from an adult in good health. The chain links TRBV28 to TRBJ2-1, with D perhaps TRBD2 (6 bases). This CDR3 reads CASSLSRMGGNEQFF. The CDR3 DNA sequence: TGTGCCAGCAGTTTAAGTAGGATGGGAGGCAATGAGCAGTTCTTC.